The 31 T cell receptor beta chains below all came from one sample that was sequenced in a study of blood T cell repertoires in COVID-19. The repertoire was sequenced with immunoSEQ multiplex PCR; TCRdb's copy has only in-frame clones and lacks some. The sample lists just under 350,000 clones; around 90% were seen once. The specimen sequenced was peripheral blood. The receptor source for this set is a woman under 30 who had recovered from COVID-19.

The genes are TRBV18 and TRBJ1-5; D unclear. V shed 6 bases and J shed 6 bases, with 15 bases lying between them. The CDR3 length is 14 residues. Germline V gene lookup returns CDR1 KGHSH and CDR2 LQKENI. The CDR3: CASSDEGLGQPQHF. The CDR3 DNA sequence: TGTGCCAGCTCGGACGAGGGATTAGGTCAGCCCCAGCATTTT.

CDR3 coding DNA: TGTGCCAGCAGCTTTAGCGGGAGTAGCACAGATACGCAGTATTTT. This encodes CASSFSGSSTDTQYF. The chain recombines TRBV11-3 with TRBJ2-3; 9 bases are a match to TRBD2. This CDR3 region has 15 residues. Looked up from germline, CDR1 is SGHNT and CDR2 is YENEEA. V was pared by 3 bases and J by 0 bases, with 1 base of the junction left unmatched.

This clone was picked up a small number of times. This chain joins TRBV20-1 and TRBJ2-1; the match to TRBD2 covers 8 bases. Germline loops: CDR1 DFQATT, CDR2 SNEGSKA (reference sequence). CDR3 size: 14 residues. J was trimmed by 2 bases and V by 3 bases; bases with no gene match: 3. The CDR3 loop reads CSASWGLAYNEQFF. CDR3 nucleotide sequence: TGCAGTGCTAGTTGGGGACTAGCCTACAATGAGCAGTTCTTC.

The V gene is TRBV11-2, the J gene TRBJ2-1; 7 nucleotides match TRBD2. The V gene's germline CDR1 is SGHAT and CDR2 FQNNGV. The CDR3 runs 17 residues. V shed 1 base, J shed 2 bases, and the junction held 8 bases outside the gene matches. CDR3 sequence: CASSLVSSGLTYNEQFF. CDR3 coding DNA: TGTGCCAGCAGCTTAGTATCTTCGGGACTAACCTACAATGAGCAGTTCTTC.

The V gene is TRBV5-1, the J gene TRBJ1-2; D uncertain. CDR1 is SGHRS and CDR2 is YFSETQ in the germline V gene. The CDR3 runs to 12 residues. V was clipped by 1 base and J by 8 bases, with 9 bases between them. The CDR3 spells CASSLSSEGYTF. The DNA of the CDR3 is TGCGCCAGCAGCTTGTCATCAGAAGGCTACACCTTC.

The chain recombines TRBV12-5 with TRBJ2-1, with TRBD1 identical over 8 bases. Losses at the gene ends were 6 bases for V and 8 bases for J; bases not matched to a gene: 12. The V gene's germline CDR1 is LGHNT and CDR2 FRNRAP. This CDR3 has 15 amino acids. The DNA for the CDR3 is TGTGCTAGTGGCCCCAGGGGGCTGAGTTTCGATGAGCAGTTCTTC. This translates into CASGPRGLSFDEQFF.

This rearrangement joins TRBV7-9 to TRBJ2-2; the match to TRBD2 covers 11 bases. V was pared by 5 bases and J by 4 bases, with 12 bases of the junction left unmatched. CDR3 length: 18 residues. Germline lookup yields CDR1 SEHNR and CDR2 FQNEAQ (reference sequence). The CDR3 nucleotides are TGTGCCAGCAGCGCCCAGTTTACTAGCGGGAGCTTCACCGGGGAGCTGTTTTTT. Translated: CASSAQFTSGSFTGELFF.

The chain couples TRBV2 to TRBJ2-1, with 10 bases matching TRBD2. Germline V lookup: CDR1 SNHLY, CDR2 FYNNEI. V shed 6 bases, J shed 3 bases, and the junction held 2 bases outside the gene matches. The CDR3 loop spans 14 amino acids. The CDR3 region has the DNA TGTGCCAGCAGCTCTAGCGGGAGCTACAATGAGCAGTTCTTC. As protein: CASSSSGSYNEQFF.

This clone was seen once. This chain links TRBV27 with TRBJ2-2; no reliable D call. This CDR3 has 14 amino acids. V was trimmed by 1 base and J by 7 bases, leaving 10 bases between them. Per the germline V gene, CDR1 is MNHEY and CDR2 is SMNVEV (reference sequence). CDR3 sequence (DNA): TGTGCCAGCAGTTTATTACTTTCCGGCGGGGAGCTGTTTTTT. Translated, it gives CASSLLLSGGELFF.

The J gene is TRBJ2-4, the V gene TRBV6-2 or TRBV6-3, with D maybe TRBD2 (5 bases). Trimming removed 2 bases at V and 6 bases at J, with 8 bases between. The length of the CDR3 is 13 residues. CDR1 is MNHEY, CDR2 SVGEGT, per germline. The CDR3 region is CASSYVGRNIQYF. Here the CDR3 DNA reads TGTGCCAGCAGTTACGTGGGGAGAAACATTCAGTACTTC.

As concerns this clone: The sample has other DNA sequences that encode this CDR3 too. This chain connects TRBV19 to TRBJ2-7, with D possibly being TRBD2 (5 bases). Germline CDR1 and CDR2: LNHDA and SQIVND (reference sequence). The CDR3 sequence is 13 residues long. CDR3 region: CASSIGPAGEQYV. The CDR3 DNA reads as TGTGCCAGTAGCATAGGGCCGGCGGGCGAGCAGTACGTC.

The J gene is TRBJ1-6, the V gene TRBV5-6; TRBD1 aligns across 10 bases. Trimming cost V 4 bases and J 10 bases; bases outside gene matches: 11. CDR1 is SGHDT and CDR2 is YYEEEE in the germline V gene. CDR3 length equals 16 residues. The CDR3 nucleotides read TGTGCCAGCAGCCAAACCCTACCGACAGGGGGCTCACCCCTCCACTTT. This gives the protein CASSQTLPTGGSPLHF.

The chain combines TRBV7-8 with TRBJ1-4, with D possibly TRBD1 on 5 matching bases. Germline-derived CDR1 and CDR2 are SGHVS and FQNEAQ. The CDR3 sequence is 16 residues long. Trimming pared 5 bases from V and 0 bases from J, leaving 13 bases between. The CDR3 DNA reads TGTGCCAGCAGCCCGAAGACAGTCACAACTAATGAAAAACTGTTTTTT. Translated: CASSPKTVTTNEKLFF.

This rearrangement joins TRBV6-5 to TRBJ2-2, with TRBD1 as a possible D gene (6 bases). This CDR3 region has 13 residues. Trimming took off 6 bases at V and 6 bases at J, with 11 bases between the two ends. Germline-derived CDR1 and CDR2 are MNHEY and SVGAGI. The CDR3 is CASRGGMAGELFF. CDR3 coding DNA: TGTGCCAGCAGAGGGGGTATGGCCGGGGAGCTGTTTTTT.

This clone was counted a single time. The gene calls are TRBV2 and TRBJ1-2, with D maybe TRBD1 (5 bases). CDR3 size: 14 residues. Looked up from germline, CDR1 is SNHLY and CDR2 is FYNNEI. Trimming removed 5 bases at V and 1 base at J, with 11 bases between. CDR3 in amino acids: CASSYDSLNYGYTF. CDR3 in DNA: TGTGCCAGCAGTTACGACAGCCTTAACTATGGCTACACCTTC.

This clone was observed a single time. The chain uses TRBV7-9 and TRBJ2-5; 12 nucleotides align to TRBD2. V dropped 6 bases and J dropped 5; count of bases not matched to a gene: 7. The germline CDR1 and CDR2 sequences are SEHNR and FQNEAQ (reference sequence). CDR3 length equals 15 residues. CDR3 sequence reads: CASSLQLAGGETQYF. As DNA, the CDR3 is TGTGCCAGCAGTTTACAACTAGCGGGAGGCGAGACCCAGTACTTC.

The chain recombines TRBV6-1 with TRBJ2-1; possible D gene TRBD2, 5 bases. V lost 1 base and J 6 bases, leaving 19 bases between the germline ends. From germline, CDR1 is MNHNS and CDR2 SASEGT. This CDR3 is 17 amino acids long. This CDR3 reads CASSEGLAFLIPNEQFF. CDR3 nucleotides: TGTGCCAGCAGTGAAGGGCTAGCCTTTCTAATTCCCAATGAGCAGTTCTTC.

This clone was counted a few times. This sequence joins TRBV7-4 and TRBJ2-7; 7 positions match TRBD2. This CDR3 region has 15 residues. With V trimmed by 5 bases and J by 3 bases, 10 bases remained unmatched. The germline V gene encodes CDR1 SGHVT and CDR2 SQSDAQ. The CDR3 nucleotides are TGTGCCAGCAGCCCCCGGGAGTGCGGGAGCTACGAGCAGTACGTC. This sequence encodes CASSPRECGSYEQYV.

The rearrangement joins TRBV4-3 to TRBJ1-1, with TRBD1 matching 9 bases. This CDR3 region has 15 residues. J lost 1 base, V lost 4 bases, and 4 bases had no gene match. The germline gives CDR1 LGHNA, CDR2 YSLEER. CDR3 sequence (DNA): TGCGCCAGCAGCCCACAGGGGGCTTGGAACACTGAAGCTTTCTTT. It specifies CASSPQGAWNTEAFF.

The chain recombines TRBV14 with TRBJ1-1; D gene uncertain. Trimming stripped 6 bases from V and 5 bases from J, with 7 bases between. The length of the CDR3 is 11 residues. Germline CDR1 is SGHDN and CDR2 is FVKESK. The DNA for the CDR3 is TGTGCCAGCAGAGGAGTAACTGAAGCTTTCTTT. This encodes CASRGVTEAFF. Combining the CDR3 with reference TRBV14 and TRBJ1-1 gives the whole variable domain EAGVTQFPSHSVIEKGQTVTLRCDPISGHDNLYWYRRVMGKEIKFLLHFVKESKQDESGMPNNRFLAERTGGTYSTLKVQPAELEDSGVYFCASRGVTEAFFGQGTRLTVV.

In DNA form, the CDR3 reads TGTGCCAGCAGCCCGGGGACAGGGGGATTCTACGAGCAGTACGTC. The encoded protein is CASSPGTGGFYEQYV. The chain uses TRBV3-1 (or the pseudogene TRBV3-2) and TRBJ2-7, with 11 bases aligning to TRBD1. Germline trimming cut 4 bases from V and 3 bases from J; bases unmatched to any gene: 5. This CDR3 has 15 amino acids. Germline V lookup: CDR1 LGHDT, CDR2 YNNKEL (reference sequence).

The rearrangement links TRBV2 to TRBJ1-2, with 9 bases that match TRBD1. The CDR3 contains 13 residues. Germline CDR1 and CDR2: SNHLY and FYNNEI. V lost 6 bases to trimming and J lost 5 bases; unmatched junction nucleotides: 4. CDR3: CASRDGTGYGYTF. CDR3 sequence (DNA): TGTGCCAGCAGGGACGGGACAGGGTATGGCTACACCTTC.

This clone was seen once. This sequence joins TRBV27 and TRBJ1-1; a possible D gene is TRBD1 (5 bases). The V and J ends lost 6 bases and 1 base respectively, with 15 bases between them. Germline lookup yields CDR1 MNHEY and CDR2 SMNVEV (reference sequence). There are 15 residues in the CDR3. In DNA, the CDR3 is TGTGCCAGCAGCTCCGACAGCTCCCGGAACACTGAAGCTTTCTTT. Its translation is CASSSDSSRNTEAFF.

In nucleotides, the CDR3 is TGTGCCAGCAGCTTAGTAGGTGGGGGAGGTGGAAACACCATATATTTT. Encoded protein: CASSLVGGGGGNTIYF. The V and J genes are TRBV7-2 and TRBJ1-3; D may be TRBD1 (5 bases). This CDR3 contains 16 residues. V lost 1 base to trimming and J lost 3 bases, with 13 bases between them. Germline V gives CDR1 SGHTA, CDR2 FQGNSA.

This rearrangement joins TRBV11-3 to TRBJ2-5, with a weak D call TRBD2 (6 bases). This CDR3 contains 14 residues. Germline V lookup: CDR1 SGHNT, CDR2 YENEEA. V was pared by 5 bases and J by 5 bases, with 15 bases between. The chain's CDR3 is CASSPRFGGETQYF. CDR3 DNA sequence: TGTGCCAGCAGCCCGCGATTTGGGGGGGAGACCCAGTACTTC.

V and J are TRBV2 and TRBJ1-3; possible D gene TRBD1, 5 bases. Trimming left V 6 bases short and J 4 bases short, with 19 bases between. CDR3 length: 16 amino acids. In germline, CDR1 is SNHLY, CDR2 FYNNEI. The CDR3 DNA reads as TGTGCCAGCAGCGAGTTTCAGGGTGGACCAGGAAACACCATATATTTT. This codes for CASSEFQGGPGNTIYF.

The chain carries TRBV2 and TRBJ2-7, with D possibly matching TRBD2 (5 bases). This CDR3 spans 12 amino acids. The V gene's germline CDR1 is SNHLY and CDR2 FYNNEI. V lost 4 bases and J 6 bases, leaving 10 bases between the germline ends. CDR3 DNA: TGTGCCAGCAGTGTGTATGCGGGCGAGCAGTACGTC. Protein: CASSVYAGEQYV.

The V gene is TRBV30, the J gene TRBJ1-2, with unresolved D. CDR1 is GTSNPN and CDR2 is SVGIG in the germline V gene (reference sequence). This CDR3 comprises 15 residues. With 0 bases removed from V and 4 bases from J, the gap between germline ends came to 15 bases. The DNA for the CDR3 is TGTGCCTGGAGTGTACCCGCCAGGCCCGGCTATGGCTACACCTTC. Translation gives CAWSVPARPGYGYTF.

The chain recombines TRBV15 with TRBJ2-5; TRBD2 matches at 8 bases. The CDR3 contains 13 residues. Germline loops: CDR1 LNHNV, CDR2 YYDKDF (reference sequence). The ends lost 3 bases at V and 3 bases at J; junction bases unmatched: 0. The CDR3 sequence is CATSRGLEETQYF. Written as DNA, the CDR3 is TGTGCCACCAGCAGGGGACTAGAAGAGACCCAGTACTTC. The full variable domain, with the rest looked up from reference TRBV15 and TRBJ2-5, is DAMVIQNPRYQVTQFGKPVTLSCSQTLNHNVMYWYQQKSSQAPKLLFHYYDKDFNNEADTPDNFQSRRPNTSFCFLDIRSPGLGDTAMYLCATSRGLEETQYFGPGTRLLVL.

This chain uses TRBV5-4 with TRBJ2-2, with 11 bases identical to TRBD1. Germline trimming cut 3 bases from V and 6 bases from J; bases unmatched to any gene: 7. The CDR3 sequence is 16 residues long. Looked up from germline, CDR1 is SGHNT and CDR2 is YYREEE (reference sequence). The CDR3 protein is CASSSPGQGGPGELFF. The CDR3 DNA reads as TGTGCCAGCAGCTCGCCGGGACAGGGGGGTCCCGGGGAGCTGTTTTTT.

V is TRBV30 and J is TRBJ2-5; D is possibly TRBD1 (7 bases). Per germline, CDR1 GTSNPN and CDR2 SVGIG (reference sequence). The CDR3 is 14 residues long. V shed 0 bases and J shed 5 bases, with 13 bases lying between them. This chain's CDR3 is CAWSVLAGGETQYF. In DNA form, the CDR3 reads TGTGCCTGGAGTGTACTTGCAGGGGGGGAGACCCAGTACTTC.